This T cell receptor beta chain originates from a study of technical replicates of blood from a handful of donors. Sequencing was performed with immunoSEQ multiplex PCR; in TCRdb, only in-frame clones are kept and a portion is missing. The sample includes under 65,000 clones, roughly nine tenths of them seen just once. Germline values: CDR1 SGHVS, CDR2 FNYEAQ. This CDR3 comprises 15 residues. The V gene end was trimmed by 3 bases and the J gene end by 2 bases; junction bases not matched to a gene: 7. The chain carries TRBV7-6 and TRBJ2-7; 7 bases align to TRBD2. Sequencing was carried out using PBMCs. This clonotype was obtained from a human donor in good health. Some clones in this sample may be carry-over from other donors' samples. The CDR3 region is CASSFIAGPTYEQYF. The CDR3 region has the DNA TGTGCCAGCAGCTTCATAGCGGGCCCAACCTACGAGCAGTACTTC.